A single sample is the source of the 18 T cell receptor beta chains below, sequenced in a study of cytomegalovirus exposure and HLA in healthy donors. PCR primers comprised 60 Vbeta and 13 Jbeta primers. The method was immunoSEQ multiplex PCR; TCRdb's version includes in-frame clones alone and lacks a portion of them. The sample lists roughly 58,000 clones, 75% to 90% occurring once. Sequencing input: PBMCs. These receptors were collected from a woman aged 40-49 years in good health and CMV-seronegative.

The rearrangement uses TRBV11-2 and TRBJ2-3, with D possibly TRBD1 on 7 matching bases. Germline V CDR1 and CDR2: SGHAT, FQNNGV. V shed 3 bases and J shed 4 bases, with 17 bases lying between them. CDR3 size: 16 residues. CDR3 in DNA: TGTGCCAGCAGCTTCCCCAGGGGGGATTCGGCAGATACGCAGTATTTT. Protein: CASSFPRGDSADTQYF.

The chain uses TRBV7-2 and TRBJ1-3; maybe TRBD1 (5 bases). The CDR3 extends over 16 amino acids. V was shortened by 1 base and J by 4 bases, with 14 bases between the two germline ends. Germline CDR1 is SGHTA and CDR2 is FQGNSA. CDR3 amino acids: CASSLVGAAVGNTIYF. Written as DNA, the CDR3 is TGTGCCAGCAGCTTAGTAGGGGCGGCAGTCGGAAACACCATATATTTT.

The gene calls are TRBV18 and TRBJ2-1, with 11 positions matching TRBD2. Losses at the gene ends were 3 bases for V and 3 bases for J; bases not matched to a gene: 4. Germline CDR1 is KGHSH and CDR2 is LQKENI. The CDR3 is 16 amino acids. CDR3 coding DNA: TGTGCCAGCTCACCCTTAGCGGGAGGGGACTACAATGAGCAGTTCTTC. It encodes CASSPLAGGDYNEQFF.

This clone was observed a handful of times. The V call is TRBV7-8, the J call TRBJ1-5, with TRBD1 matching over 9 bases. Trimming at V came to 6 bases and at J to 0 bases, leaving 6 bases not matched to a gene. The germline V gene encodes CDR1 SGHVS and CDR2 FQNEAQ. The CDR3 is 16 amino acids. The DNA of the CDR3 is TGTGCCAGCAGGGCGACAGGGGGGGGTAGCAATCAGCCCCAGCATTTT. Residues: CASRATGGGSNQPQHF.

The J gene is TRBJ2-7, the V gene TRBV9, with TRBD2 matching over 8 bases. The CDR3 contains 16 residues. Germline values: CDR1 SGDLS, CDR2 YYNGEE. With 0 bases clipped from V and 4 bases from J, the junction kept 9 bases outside the gene matches. The CDR3 DNA reads TGTGCCAGCAGCGTAGCTGGAATAGCGGGAAGTTACGAGCAGTACTTC. Translated, it gives CASSVAGIAGSYEQYF.

This chain links TRBV7-8 with TRBJ2-3; 7 positions agree with TRBD2. The V gene's germline CDR1 is SGHVS and CDR2 FQNEAQ. Unmatched junction bases numbered 5, after V lost 1 base and J lost 4 bases. The CDR3 runs 15 residues. The DNA for the CDR3 is TGTGCCAGCAGCTTAGGGACTAGAGGTCCAGATACGCAGTATTTT. Residues: CASSLGTRGPDTQYF.

V usage is TRBV5-1 and J usage is TRBJ1-4; 9 positions match TRBD1. V lost 4 bases and J lost 7; bases outside the gene matches: 8. Germline V lookup: CDR1 SGHRS, CDR2 YFSETQ. The CDR3 extends over 15 amino acids. CDR3 nucleotides: TGCGCCAGCAGCGTGGGACAGGGAACGGGTGAAAAACTGTTTTTT. Amino acid sequence: CASSVGQGTGEKLFF.

A few counts support this clone. The chain has TRBV28 and TRBJ2-7; 8 bases are a match to TRBD1. CDR1 and CDR2 from the germline V gene are MDHEN and SYDVKM. The ends lost 7 bases at V and 1 base at J; junction bases unmatched: 9. This CDR3 comprises 15 residues. The DNA for the CDR3 is TGTGCCAGCACCAGCGGACAGGGAGAGTCCTACGAGCAGTACTTC. Translation: CASTSGQGESYEQYF.

The CDR3 DNA sequence: TGTGCCAGCAGCATTAAGGACAGCTCTAATGAAAAACTGTTTTTT. Its protein is CASSIKDSSNEKLFF. V usage is TRBV21-1 and J usage is TRBJ1-4; no check of the table's D call, TRBD1, against the DNA was made. TRBV21-1 is deemed a pseudogene. This CDR3 is built from 15 residues.

V usage is TRBV4-3 and J usage is TRBJ1-1; TRBD1 aligns across 8 bases. The CDR3 is 19 residues long. V shed 4 bases and J 1 base; nucleotides not matched to a gene: 17. Germline V CDR1 and CDR2: LGHNA, YSLEER. The CDR3 DNA reads TGCGCCAGCAGCCCCGCCCCAGGGGGCAGGGGTTCATGGAACACTGAAGCTTTCTTT. Residues: CASSPAPGGRGSWNTEAFF.

This chain links TRBV27 with TRBJ2-7, with D possibly TRBD2 on 5 matching bases. The CDR3 spans 14 residues. Trimming removed 8 bases from V and 1 base from J, with 15 bases in between. Per the germline V gene, CDR1 is MNHEY and CDR2 is SMNVEV (reference sequence). CDR3 DNA sequence: TGTGCCAGCTGCCCTTCTGGACTTTCCTACGAGCAGTACTTC. Its protein product is CASCPSGLSYEQYF.

The CDR3 nucleotides read TGTGCCAGCAGTCCAACCCTCGGGGGGCATGAGCAGTTCTTC. This codes for CASSPTLGGHEQFF. The chain is built from TRBV27 and TRBJ2-1; possible D gene TRBD2, 7 bases. CDR3 length: 14 residues. Germline loops: CDR1 MNHEY, CDR2 SMNVEV (reference sequence). V shed 5 bases and J shed 8 bases, with 16 bases lying between them.

This sequence joins TRBV28 and TRBJ2-1, with 11 bases aligning to TRBD1. This CDR3 has 15 residues. CDR1 is MDHEN, CDR2 SYDVKM, per germline. The V gene end was trimmed by 4 bases and the J gene end by 9 bases; junction bases not matched to a gene: 8. As DNA, the CDR3 is TGTGCCAGCAGTTCCGGGACAGGGGGTGCGGGTGAGCAGTTCTTC. It yields the protein CASSSGTGGAGEQFF.

DNA for the CDR3: TGCGCCAGCAGCTTGGTTCAGGGAGGTCGCTACAATGAGCAGTTCTTC. Its protein product is CASSLVQGGRYNEQFF. The V call is TRBV5-1, the J call TRBJ2-1, with D tentatively TRBD2 (6 bases). Trimming removed 0 bases at V and 3 bases at J, with 13 bases between. Germline CDR1 reads SGHRS; CDR2 reads YFSETQ. The length of the CDR3 is 16 residues.

The J gene is TRBJ2-1, the V gene TRBV7-9; D is perhaps TRBD2 (7 bases). This CDR3 has 13 residues. Per germline, CDR1 SEHNR and CDR2 FQNEAQ (reference sequence). The ends were cut back, 0 bases at V and 8 bases at J, with 8 bases in the middle. CDR3: CASSLAGGDEQFF. The CDR3 region has the DNA TGTGCCAGCAGCTTAGCAGGGGGGGATGAGCAGTTCTTC. Full variable domain (rest looked up from reference TRBV7-9 and TRBJ2-1): DTGVSQNPRHKITKRGQNVTFRCDPISEHNRLYWYRQTLGQGPEFLTYFQNEAQLEKSRLLSDRFSAERPKGSFSTLEIQRTEQGDSAMYLCASSLAGGDEQFFGPGTRLTVL.

This sequence joins TRBV5-1 and TRBJ2-3; the D is unclear. This CDR3 is built from 14 residues. Germline V gene lookup returns CDR1 SGHRS and CDR2 YFSETQ. V lost 0 bases and J 1 base, leaving 6 bases between the germline ends. The CDR3 DNA reads as TGCGCCAGCAGCTTGGTGGCGGGCACAGATACGCAGTATTTT. It encodes CASSLVAGTDTQYF.

This chain uses TRBV4-1 with TRBJ2-1, with D uncertain. V was clipped by 1 base and J by 9 bases, with 16 bases between them. This CDR3 contains 15 residues. Germline V lookup: CDR1 MGHRA, CDR2 YSYEKL. The CDR3 sequence: CASSQAYMGHSEQFF. In DNA form, the CDR3 reads TGCGCCAGCAGCCAAGCCTATATGGGCCACAGTGAGCAGTTCTTC.

This clone was counted between two and nine times. The chain links TRBV27 to TRBJ2-1; 12 nucleotides line up with TRBD2. The CDR3 consists of 15 residues. Germline values: CDR1 MNHEY, CDR2 SMNVEV (reference sequence). Trimming took 5 bases from V and 9 from J; bases not matched to a gene: 8. The CDR3 protein is CASSPRLAGDGEQFF. The CDR3 bases are TGTGCCAGCAGTCCGAGACTAGCGGGAGACGGTGAGCAGTTCTTC.